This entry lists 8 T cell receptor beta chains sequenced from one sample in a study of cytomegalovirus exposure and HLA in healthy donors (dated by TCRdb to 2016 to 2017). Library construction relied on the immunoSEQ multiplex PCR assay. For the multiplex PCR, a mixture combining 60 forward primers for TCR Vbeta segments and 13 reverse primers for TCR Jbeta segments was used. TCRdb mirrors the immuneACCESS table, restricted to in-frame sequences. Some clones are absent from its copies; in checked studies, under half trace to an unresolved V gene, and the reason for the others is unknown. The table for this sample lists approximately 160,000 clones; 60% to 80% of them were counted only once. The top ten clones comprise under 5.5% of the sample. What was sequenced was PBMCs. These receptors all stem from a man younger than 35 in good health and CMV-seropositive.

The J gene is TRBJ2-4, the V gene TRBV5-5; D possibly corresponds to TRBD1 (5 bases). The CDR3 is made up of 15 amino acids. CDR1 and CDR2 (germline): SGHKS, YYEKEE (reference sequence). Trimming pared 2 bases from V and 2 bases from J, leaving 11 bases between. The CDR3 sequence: CASSFYDSTKNIQYF. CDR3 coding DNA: TGTGCCAGCAGCTTTTACGACAGTACCAAAAACATTCAGTACTTC.

DNA of the CDR3: TGTGCCACCAGCAGACAAAAGGGACTCCCGGGTGAGCAGTTCTTC. As protein: CATSRQKGLPGEQFF. The chain recombines TRBV15 with TRBJ2-1; TRBD2 might be the D (6 bases). This CDR3 region has 15 residues. With 2 bases removed from V and 9 bases from J, the gap between germline ends came to 17 bases. Looked up from germline, CDR1 is LNHNV and CDR2 is YYDKDF (reference sequence).

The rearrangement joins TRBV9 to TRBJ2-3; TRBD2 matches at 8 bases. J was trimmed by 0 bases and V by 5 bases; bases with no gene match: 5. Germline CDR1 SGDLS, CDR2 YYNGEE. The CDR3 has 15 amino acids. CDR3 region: CASSASGLSTDTQYF. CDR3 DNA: TGTGCCAGCAGTGCTAGCGGGCTTAGCACAGATACGCAGTATTTT.

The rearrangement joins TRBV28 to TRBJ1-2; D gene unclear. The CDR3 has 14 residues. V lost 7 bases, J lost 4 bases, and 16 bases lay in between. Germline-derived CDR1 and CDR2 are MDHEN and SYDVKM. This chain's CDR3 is CASIERAWSYGYTF. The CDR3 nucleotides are TGTGCCAGCATTGAACGAGCTTGGAGCTATGGCTACACCTTC.

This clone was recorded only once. CDR3 DNA: TGTGCCAGCAGCGTGACAGGGGGCGAGCAGTACGTC. Residues: CASSVTGGEQYV. V is TRBV5-4 and J is TRBJ2-7; 9 bases match TRBD1. Germline V gene sequence: CDR1 SGHNT, CDR2 YYREEE (reference sequence). The length of the CDR3 is 12 residues. Trimming removed 4 bases from V and 6 bases from J; junction bases left unmatched: 2.

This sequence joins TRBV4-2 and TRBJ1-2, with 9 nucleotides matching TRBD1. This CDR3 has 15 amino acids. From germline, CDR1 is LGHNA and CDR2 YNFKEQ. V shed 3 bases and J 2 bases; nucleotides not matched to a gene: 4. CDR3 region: CASSQPGQGNYGYTF. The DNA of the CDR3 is TGTGCCAGCAGCCAGCCGGGACAGGGCAACTATGGCTACACCTTC.

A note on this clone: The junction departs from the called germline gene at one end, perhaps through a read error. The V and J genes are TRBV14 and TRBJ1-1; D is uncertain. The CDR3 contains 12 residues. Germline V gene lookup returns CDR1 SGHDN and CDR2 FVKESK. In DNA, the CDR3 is TGTGTCAGCAGCCAAGACTCCACTGAAGCTTTCTTT. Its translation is CVSSQDSTEAFF.

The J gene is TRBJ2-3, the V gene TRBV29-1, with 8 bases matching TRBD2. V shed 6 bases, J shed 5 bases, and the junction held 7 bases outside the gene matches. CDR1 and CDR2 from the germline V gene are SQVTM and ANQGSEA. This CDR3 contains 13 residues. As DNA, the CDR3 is TGCAGCGTCTCCGGGGGGGTAGGAGATACGCAGTATTTT. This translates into CSVSGGVGDTQYF.